The present TCR beta chain was sequenced within a study of neurological immune-mediated disorders. Per the germline V gene, CDR1 is SGHTA and CDR2 is FQGNSA. J gave up 3 bases and V 5 bases, and 7 bases lay outside the gene matches. This CDR3 comprises 15 residues. The sample holds many counts of this clonotype. The cDNA was generated by 5'RACE with 10-nucleotide random UMIs. TCRdb re-called the 5' RACE reads through MiXCR, storing one row per CDR3 protein. The sample has tens of thousands of distinct CDR3 sequences; approximately 4.2% are singletons. The unsorted libraries were produced from 2 million PBMCs held at -80 C.

This chain joins TRBV7-2 and TRBJ2-7; 10 bases line up with TRBD1. This clonotype was sampled from a man aged 25 to 45 with multiple sclerosis. Sequencing used PBMCs. The CDR3 sequence is CASSPAGQGFYEQYF. The DNA of the CDR3 is TGTGCCAGCAGCCCAGCGGGACAGGGGTTCTACGAGCAGTACTTC.